The clone carrying this T cell receptor beta chain was picked up a small number of times. Its matching antigen is unknown. These data originate in a study of vaccination and CD4 T cells after COVID-19. The treatment was: approximately nine-day PBMC culture with coronavirus spike peptide pools or control peptides (ViraFEST assay). Days 3 and 7 saw half the medium swapped for fresh IL-2 medium. V lost 6 bases to trimming and J lost 1 base; unmatched junction nucleotides: 8. This CDR3 is built from 15 residues. Germline CDR1 MNHNS, CDR2 SASEGT. Sequencing of the DNA from cultured CD4+ T cells was carried out with the Oncomine TCR Beta short-read assay. Investigators obtained genomic DNA by extraction from cultured CD4+ T cells. TCRdb used MiXCR to reprocess the PCR reads, holding one entry per CDR3 protein. The profile shows more than 9,000 distinct CDR3 sequences, just over 20% of them singletons.

The sequences come from CD4+ T cells from blood, cultured in vitro, collected before SARS-CoV-2 vaccination. The chain recombines TRBV6-1 with TRBJ1-1; 7 bases are shared with TRBD1. The receptor was isolated from a human donor who received a COVID-19 vaccine. The DNA for the CDR3 is TGTGCCAGCAGGAAGGGACAGAACGAGAACACTGAAGCTTTCTTT. Translating it yields CASRKGQNENTEAFF.